This TCR beta chain was profiled in a study of T-cell reconstitution after alpha-beta-depleted transplantation in children. This clonotype was seen repeatedly, ten times or more. Germline trimming cut 2 bases from V and 4 bases from J; bases unmatched to any gene: 2. The CDR3 runs to 14 residues. Germline CDR1 and CDR2: LNHNV and YYDKDF (reference sequence). The library targeted TCRbeta and was prepared with unique molecular identifiers. A single record per CDR3 protein comes from TCRdb applying MiXCR to the PCR reads. The sample has about 91,000 distinct CDR3 sequences, about 8% seen once. This chain joins TRBV15 and TRBJ1-3; 7 nucleotides align to TRBD1. The sequence derives from a human donor who donated a stem cell graft to a child with congenital amegakaryocytic thrombocytopenia. The sample was PBMCs from the stem cell graft donor, taken from the stem cell graft. The CDR3 region has the DNA TGTGCCACCAGCAGACAGGGGGAGGGAAACACCATATATTTT. This translates into CATSRQGEGNTIYF.